Shown below are 13 T cell receptor beta chains from a single sample sequenced in a study of T cell changes during pregnancy in multiple sclerosis. Profiling relied on immunoSEQ multiplex PCR, and the TCRdb table lists in-frame clones only, not all of them. Among 70,000 or so clones listed, 85% to 95% were seen once. Source: CD4+ T cells from peripheral blood mononuclear cells, taken before pregnancy. The origin of the receptors is a female donor with multiple sclerosis, enrolled in a pregnancy study.

This chain joins TRBV30 and TRBJ2-2, with D perhaps TRBD1 (5 bases). CDR1 is GTSNPN and CDR2 is SVGIG in the germline V gene (reference sequence). This CDR3 region has 14 residues. Between the trimmed V and J ends, which lost 3 bases and 0 bases, there was a span of 8 bases. CDR3 sequence (DNA): TGTGCCTGGAGGTGGGGCCCGAACACCGGGGAGCTGTTTTTT. It yields the protein CAWRWGPNTGELFF. Variable domain in full (rest from reference TRBV30 and TRBJ2-2): SQTIHQWPATLVQPVGSPLSLECTVEGTSNPNLYWYRQAAGRGLQLLFYSVGIGQISSEVPQNLSASRPQDRQFILSSKKLLLSDSGFYLCAWRWGPNTGELFFGEGSRLTVL.

The CDR3: CASSLVPTAGATTDTQYF. The CDR3 nucleotides read TGTGCCAGCAGCTTGGTCCCTACAGCGGGGGCTACCACAGATACGCAGTATTTT. This chain uses TRBV7-2 with TRBJ2-3, with 8 bases fitting TRBD2. The germline V gene encodes CDR1 SGHTA and CDR2 FQGNSA. CDR3 length: 18 residues. Germline trimming cut 3 bases from V and 2 bases from J; bases unmatched to any gene: 13. The variable domain in full, with the rest retrieved from reference TRBV7-2 and TRBJ2-3, is GAGVSQSPSNKVTEKGKDVELRCDPISGHTALYWYRQSLGQGLEFLIYFQGNSAPDKSGLPSDRFSAERTGGSVSTLTIQRTQQEDSAVYLCASSLVPTAGATTDTQYFGPGTRLTVL.

The J gene is TRBJ1-1, the V gene TRBV28; 9 nucleotides match TRBD1. CDR1 and CDR2 (germline): MDHEN, SYDVKM. V was clipped by 5 bases and J by 3 bases; unmatched bases: 7. This CDR3 spans 15 amino acids. CDR3 in amino acids: CASSILQGADTEAFF. CDR3 DNA: TGTGCCAGCAGTATATTACAGGGGGCTGACACTGAAGCTTTCTTT. The full variable domain, in which reference TRBV28 and TRBJ1-1 provide the parts outside the CDR3, is DVKVTQSSRYLVKRTGEKVFLECVQDMDHENMFWYRQDPGLGLRLIYFSYDVKMKEKGDIPEGYSVSREKKERFSLILESASTNQTSMYLCASSILQGADTEAFFGQGTRLTVV.

The V gene is TRBV9, the J gene TRBJ2-5; 10 nucleotides line up with TRBD2. J was trimmed by 5 bases and V by 1 base; bases with no gene match: 5. The CDR3 length is 15 residues. Germline V gives CDR1 SGDLS, CDR2 YYNGEE. This CDR3 reads CASSVSGGARETQYF. CDR3 DNA: TGTGCCAGCAGCGTAAGCGGGGGGGCACGGGAGACCCAGTACTTC.

The chain has TRBV30 and TRBJ2-1; no clear D gene. Trimming stripped 3 bases from V and 3 bases from J, with 9 bases between. This CDR3 comprises 13 residues. CDR1 and CDR2 from the germline V gene are GTSNPN and SVGIG (reference sequence). Here the CDR3 reads CAWRENYYNEQFF. CDR3 in DNA: TGTGCCTGGAGGGAAAACTACTACAATGAGCAGTTCTTC.

This clone was seen a single time. The chain links TRBV7-2 to TRBJ1-1; no clear D. CDR3 size: 15 residues. Germline assignment: CDR1 SGHTA and CDR2 FQGNSA. Trimming cost V 3 bases and J 0 bases, with 11 bases left between them. CDR3 loop: CASSFAGAMNTEAFF. CDR3 bases: TGTGCCAGCAGCTTCGCAGGTGCCATGAACACTGAAGCTTTCTTT.

In this sample, this clone turned up once. The chain couples TRBV2 to TRBJ2-3; 9 bases align to TRBD2. Looked up from germline, CDR1 is SNHLY and CDR2 is FYNNEI. V was clipped by 6 bases and J by 3 bases; unmatched bases: 13. CDR3 length equals 17 residues. The CDR3: CASRRGDGRGGTDTQYF. For the CDR3, the DNA is TGTGCCAGCAGGAGAGGCGACGGGCGGGGGGGAACAGATACGCAGTATTTT.

The chain is built from TRBV15 and TRBJ2-5, with 11 bases matching TRBD2. The germline V gene encodes CDR1 LNHNV and CDR2 YYDKDF (reference sequence). There are 16 residues in the CDR3. Trimming removed 2 bases from V and 1 base from J; junction bases left unmatched: 3. The DNA of the CDR3 is TGTGCCACCAGCAGAAACCTAGCGGGAGGCCAAGAGACCCAGTACTTC. Translated: CATSRNLAGGQETQYF.

CDR3 DNA sequence: TGCGCCAGCAGCCAACCCCTTCACAGGGCCATTAATGAAAAACTGTTTTTT. Encoded protein: CASSQPLHRAINEKLFF. The genes are TRBV4-1 and TRBJ1-4, with D possibly matching TRBD1 (6 bases). V was pared by 2 bases and J by 4 bases, with 17 bases between. This CDR3 is 17 amino acids long. The germline CDR1 and CDR2 sequences are MGHRA and YSYEKL.

The rearrangement links TRBV11-2 to TRBJ2-3; 7 bases are a match to TRBD2. The CDR3 spans 16 residues. V shed 5 bases, J shed 3 bases, and the junction held 11 bases outside the gene matches. Germline V gene sequence: CDR1 SGHAT, CDR2 FQNNGV. The CDR3 is CASSPPPLARTDTQYF. Here the CDR3 DNA reads TGTGCCAGCAGCCCACCCCCACTAGCGCGAACAGATACGCAGTATTTT.

This clone was seen only once. CDR3 region: CASSPGTGYEQYF. DNA of the CDR3: TGTGCCAGCAGTCCCGGGACAGGTTACGAGCAGTACTTC. V gene TRBV7-3 combines with J gene TRBJ2-7; TRBD1 matches at 8 bases. This CDR3 region has 13 residues. The germline CDR1 and CDR2 sequences are SGHTA and FQGTGA. The junction had 5 bases not matched to a gene; V was cut back by 6 bases and J by 4 bases.

A note on this clone: Mismatch with germline at one junction end may stem from a read error. The chain couples TRBV4-3 to TRBJ2-7; D ambiguous. The germline CDR1 and CDR2 sequences are LGHNA and YSLEER. The length of the CDR3 is 13 residues. CDR3 region: CASSQDLSSEQYF. In nucleotides, the CDR3 is TGCGCCAGCAGCCAAGATCTCTCCTCCGAGCAGTACTTC.

The sample holds a few counts of this clone. The J gene is TRBJ2-5, the V gene TRBV7-6; tentatively, D is TRBD1 (6 bases). V was clipped by 2 bases and J by 4 bases, with 14 bases between them. Germline V gene sequence: CDR1 SGHVS, CDR2 FNYEAQ. The CDR3 length is 15 residues. Written as DNA, the CDR3 is TGTGCCAGCAGCTTAAGGAACAGGGTTGGAGAGACCCAGTACTTC. This gives the protein CASSLRNRVGETQYF.